This TCR beta chain is drawn from a study of post-analysis software for immune sequencing data. Study results and caveats: Relative to controls, patients had about 5 TRBV segments at higher frequency, with TRBV5-6, TRBV5-1 and TRBV20-1 among these.

TCR beta libraries were prepared from cDNA with unique molecular identifiers. TCRdb re-derived calls from the PCR reads in MiXCR, one entry per CDR3 protein. The sample records approximately 360,000 distinct CDR3 sequences, roughly 30% being singletons. Only a few counts were recorded for this clonotype. Its specificity is unknown. The J segment lost 7 bases and the V segment lost 5 bases, leaving 7 bases of the junction unmatched. Germline CDR1 reads MNHEY; CDR2 reads SVGEGT. The CDR3 sequence is 14 residues long. The clonotype was recovered from a girl under 18 with multiple sclerosis. The sequenced sample consisted of blood. This chain connects TRBV6-2 or TRBV6-3 to TRBJ2-3; 9 bases fit TRBD2. CDR3: CASSRGLAGNTQYF. The CDR3 DNA sequence: TGTGCCAGCAGTCGGGGGCTAGCGGGAAATACGCAGTATTTT.